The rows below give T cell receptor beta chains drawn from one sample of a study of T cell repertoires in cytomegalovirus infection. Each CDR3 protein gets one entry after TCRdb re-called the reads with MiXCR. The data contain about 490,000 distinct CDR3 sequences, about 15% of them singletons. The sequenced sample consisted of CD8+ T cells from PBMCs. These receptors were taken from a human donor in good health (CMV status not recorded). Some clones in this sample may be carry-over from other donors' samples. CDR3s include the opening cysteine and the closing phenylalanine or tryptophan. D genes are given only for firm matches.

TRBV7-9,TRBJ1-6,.,CASSPSSPALHF
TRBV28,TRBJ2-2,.,CASSLSSPSLFTGELFF
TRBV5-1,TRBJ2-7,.,CASRTFTGGGEYEQYF
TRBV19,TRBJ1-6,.,CASSWASGGNSPLHF
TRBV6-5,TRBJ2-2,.,CASRTDGELFF
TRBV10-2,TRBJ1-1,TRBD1,CATHPTGGLVNTEAFF
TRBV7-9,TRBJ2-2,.,CASSFPSRHDRGQTNTGELFF
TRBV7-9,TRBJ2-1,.,CASSPAHLGDNEQFF
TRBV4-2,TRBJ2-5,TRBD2,CASSQDIGLAGGETQYF
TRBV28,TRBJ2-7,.,CASCRPGSYEQYF
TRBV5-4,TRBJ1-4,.,CASSLAREKNEKLFF
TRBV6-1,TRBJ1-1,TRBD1,CASSDNRDRANTEAFF
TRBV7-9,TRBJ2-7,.,CASSTEGRYEQYF
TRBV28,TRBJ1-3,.,CASRGPGAYGNTIYF
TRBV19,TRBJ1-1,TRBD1,CASSTGGIAEAFF
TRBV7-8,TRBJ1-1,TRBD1,CASSLAGTGGFTEAFF
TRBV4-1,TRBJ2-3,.,CASSQDSAAYTDTQYF
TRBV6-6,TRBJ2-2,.,CASSYSSSSGELFF
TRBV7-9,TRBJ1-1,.,CASSGVGITEAFF
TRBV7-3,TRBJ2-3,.,CASSLVATSTDTQYF
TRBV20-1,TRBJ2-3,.,CSAHDSTESTDTQYF
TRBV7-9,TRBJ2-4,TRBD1,CASSSTTGAKNIQYF
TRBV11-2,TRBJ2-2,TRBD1,CASSLTRQGRIRPEKVNTGELFF
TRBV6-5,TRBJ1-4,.,CASSYGFDTEKLFF
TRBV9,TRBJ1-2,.,CASRGKDRLPYGYTF
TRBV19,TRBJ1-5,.,CASSIARDNQPQHF
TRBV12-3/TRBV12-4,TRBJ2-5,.,CASSLKGPETQYF
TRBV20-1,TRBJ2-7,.,CSAWVLGSSYEQYF
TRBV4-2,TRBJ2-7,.,CASSPPLTGTYEQYF
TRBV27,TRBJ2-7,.,CASLGGIEQYF
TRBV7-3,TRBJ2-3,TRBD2,CASSLGAGRTDTQYF
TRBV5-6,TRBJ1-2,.,CASSSDTYREAYGYTF
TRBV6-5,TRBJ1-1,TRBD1,CASSYSVGQGTNTEAFF
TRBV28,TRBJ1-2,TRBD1,CASRPDRHYGYTF
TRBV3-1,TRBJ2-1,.,CASSQAQRATSSYNEQFF
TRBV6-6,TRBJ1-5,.,CASSLGQGLYQPQHF
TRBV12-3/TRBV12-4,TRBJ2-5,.,CASTTRARDTRGTQYF
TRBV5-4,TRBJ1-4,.,CASSPSPPREANEKLFF
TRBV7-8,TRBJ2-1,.,CASSPGSEQFF
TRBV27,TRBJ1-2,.,CASSTGNGYTF
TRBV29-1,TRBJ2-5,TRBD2,CSVEPFLAGGPETQYF